The 2 T cell receptor beta chains in this list originate from one sample, sequenced in a study of cytomegalovirus exposure and HLA in healthy donors (dated by TCRdb to 2015 to 2018). Library preparation employed the immunoSEQ multiplex PCR assay. For the multiplex PCR, a mixture combining 60 forward primers for TCR Vbeta segments and 13 reverse primers for TCR Jbeta segments was used. TCRdb took over this immuneACCESS table, retaining in-frame rearrangements with V and J assigned. Such tables are incomplete; in checked studies, under half of the missing clones stem from an unresolved V gene, and the remainder is unexplained. Here the sample has 180,000 or so clones; 80% to 90% occur a single time. 7.5% to 10% of the sample belongs to the ten largest clones. Sequenced input: PBMCs. The receptors derive from a man between 18 and 29 years old in good health and CMV-seropositive.

This clone showed up just once. Distinct nucleotide sequences in the sample also encode this CDR3. The chain combines TRBV30 with TRBJ2-5, with a tentative D call TRBD2 (5 bases). The germline V and J ends were trimmed by 0 bases and 4 bases, with 6 bases remaining between them. In germline, CDR1 is GTSNPN, CDR2 SVGIG (reference sequence). This CDR3 has 12 residues. The CDR3 sequence: CAWSVRGETQYF. The CDR3 DNA sequence: TGTGCCTGGAGTGTACGGGGAGAGACCCAGTACTTC.

V usage is TRBV5-1 and J usage is TRBJ1-6; tentatively, D is TRBD1 (6 bases). V lost 2 bases and J 8 bases, leaving 11 bases between the germline ends. Germline V gene data show CDR1 as SGHRS and CDR2 as YFSETQ. CDR3 length: 14 residues. CDR3 DNA sequence: TGCGCCAGCAGCTTAGGGGGTTATGATTCACCCCTCCACTTT. This translates into CASSLGGYDSPLHF.